The clone carrying this T cell receptor beta chain was detected a few times. Its antigen is unknown. These data originate in a study of T cells in localized non-small cell lung cancer. Notes on the study in general: Clonality peaked in uninvolved adjacent lung rather than tumor. An association was observed between higher blood T cell density and longer overall survival.

CDR3 length: 11 amino acids. The V and J ends lost 10 bases and 7 bases respectively, with 12 bases between them. This table comes from immunoSEQ multiplex PCR, and its TCRdb copy is limited to in-frame clones, with some not included. The data hold about 11,000 clones, with about 29% observed a single time. The clonotype originates from a man between 35 and 75 years old with stage I lung adenocarcinoma. The chain is built from TRBV6-7 and TRBJ2-3; a weak D match, TRBD2 (5 bases). TRBV6-7 qualifies as an ORF whose function is uncertain. The sample in question was lung tumor tissue, obtained before any cancer treatment. CDR3 bases: TGTGCCACAGAGAGAGGGAATACGCAGTATTTT. Protein sequence: CATERGNTQYF.